This TCR beta chain was sequenced for a study of T cell responses to AZD1222 COVID-19 vaccine (dated by TCRdb to the early 2020s). Study-wide context: TCR sequencing was performed for some 250 trial participants, of whom roughly 200 were given two doses of AZD1222 and approximately 26 were given two doses of MenACWY control vaccine. Trial participants were enrolled by age into subgroups of 18-55, 56-69 and 70-plus years, and roughly 150, 30 and 60 TCR-sequenced participants, respectively, were included in these subgroups. The investigation overall reported the following: Because no day 14 peak-response samples were available, the repertoires could be characterized only after the peak T cell response. Most participants were white British and females outnumbered males, and the authors suggested that clonal diversity may have been underestimated. The 56-69-year group was small, and its depth increase did not reach significance, likely because of low power. Epitopes outside the regions mutated in the B.1.351 and B.1.1.7 variants were reportedly recognized by nearly half of the unique spike-specific TCRs. Spike-specific TCR breadth and depth rose significantly after two AZD1222 doses compared with day 0 and with MenACWY recipients. CD4 TCRs associated with the vaccine covered the entire spike protein, and the dominant responses were in regions 160-218 and 743-854. Only five or six AZD1222 recipients were SARS-CoV-2 seropositive at baseline, limiting conclusions about previously exposed vaccinees.

As concerns this clone: The specificity of this receptor is unknown. One base away there is no much larger clone; base qualities are not given.

The CDR3 regions of human TCRbeta chains were subjected to immunosequencing. The authors processed their data as follows. TCRs in the repertoires were compared against a reference library of SARS-CoV-2-specific TCRs that had been generated with the MIRA antigen-specificity platform. Breadth was defined as the fraction of unique TCRs that were SARS-CoV-2-associated, and depth was defined as the fraction of total T cells that were SARS-CoV-2-associated. Using the MIRA data, each spike-specific TCR was mapped to the spike region that the TCR reacts to and placed in a CD4 or CD8 class. Log10-transformed breadth and depth values were compared by one-way ANOVA with Sidak's multiple comparisons tests. Drawn from immuneACCESS, this table holds only the in-frame rearrangements with V and J called that TCRdb kept. Clones are partly lost; checked studies trace under half to an unresolved V gene and leave the rest unexplained. The V and J calls and clone size were taken over from that table, and D and trimming were inferred from the DNA. The sample table contains roughly 120,000 clones; only one count was recorded for about nine tenths of them. The ten largest clones capture under 9% of the sample.

The germline V end is reduced by 0 bases and the J end by 7 bases; junction bases left unmatched: 12. The CDR1 and CDR2 encoded by the germline V gene (reference sequence) are SEHNR and FQNEAQ. The CDR3 runs 17 residues from the cysteine to the phenylalanine. This entry keeps only the CDR3 DNA: 51 bases, framed from base 1. The time point label of this sample denotes: about 28 days (+/-7) after the second vaccine dose. AZD1222 recipients given second doses at about 4 weeks or at about 12 weeks were pooled, since spike-specific TCR depth and breadth were not found to differ between the two schedules. The vaccinee samples were drawn from two UK trials, COV001 and COV002, one of which was a single-blind randomized controlled phase 2/3 trial testing AZD1222 (ChAdOx1 nCoV-19) in healthy adults. For TCRbeta chain sequencing, PBMC samples from trial participants were taken at day 0 and at day 28 after the second dose.

The material was peripheral blood, obtained 28 days after the second AZD1222 dose. This clonotype originated in an adult who received the AZD1222 COVID-19 vaccine. The sequence is built from TRBV7-9 and TRBJ1-1, with 9 junctional bases fitting TRBD1. The nucleotides are TGTGCCAGCAGCTTAGCTTGGAAAACAGGGGGCCCCCTTGAAGCTTTCTTT. This codes for CASSLAWKTGGPLEAFF.